A selection of T cell receptor beta chains follows, all from one sample in a study of patients and donors after allogeneic stem cell transplantation. In TCRdb, the RT-PCR reads were re-called with MiXCR into one record per CDR3 protein. The table shows over 130,000 distinct CDR3 sequences, with about two fifths occurring only once. Sequenced input: blood, either unsorted or a sorted T cell fraction (not recorded which). These receptors were collected from a human donor who was either an allogeneic HSCT recipient or a stem cell or donor lymphocyte infusion donor (not recorded which). It is not recorded whose cells these are; they may come from a transplant donor. CDR3s include the opening cysteine and the closing phenylalanine or tryptophan. Each record gives: V gene, clone size, D gene, J gene, CDR3 DNA, CDR3 protein. A D gene is named only where the DNA matches it firmly. Size is omitted from some rows. Given values are once, few, many or a class for expanded clones.

>TRBV6-5|.|.|TRBJ2-1
TGTGCCAGCAGTTATCTGCCAGCCTACAATGAGCAGTTCTTC
CASSYLPAYNEQFF
>TRBV12-3/TRBV12-4|.|TRBD2|TRBJ2-2
TGTGCCAGCAGTACTAGCGGGGGCCCGCCCGGGGAGCTGTTTTTT
CASSTSGGPPGELFF
>TRBV30|few|.|TRBJ1-4
TGTGCCTGGAGTGGGTTAGTTGAAAAACTGTTTTTT
CAWSGLVEKLFF
>TRBV28|.|.|TRBJ1-1
TGTGCCAGCACACAGGCGAACACTGAAGCTTTCTTT
CASTQANTEAFF
>TRBV5-1|few|TRBD1|TRBJ1-6
TGCGCCAGCAGCTTTGGTGGCGGGACAGGGGTATCACCCCTCCACTTT
CASSFGGGTGVSPLHF
>TRBV28|once|.|TRBJ2-5
TGTGCCAGCAGTTTAAACAACCAAGAGACCCAGTACTTC
CASSLNNQETQYF
>TRBV4-3|.|.|TRBJ1-1
TGCGCCAGCAGCCAAGCCCTTGCCCTGAACACTGAAGCTTTCTTT
CASSQALALNTEAFF
>TRBV29-1|.|.|TRBJ1-1
TGCAGCGTTTATCGCGGGACAACAGAAGCTTTCTTT
CSVYRGTTEAFF
>TRBV5-5|.|.|TRBJ2-7
TGTGCCAGCAGCTACCTTTTGAACACCTACGAGCAGTACTTC
CASSYLLNTYEQYF
>TRBV12-3/TRBV12-4|.|.|TRBJ1-6
TGTGCCAGCAGCGGGACATCGCCACCCCTCCACTTT
CASSGTSPPLHF
>TRBV20-1|.|TRBD1|TRBJ1-1
TGCAGTGCTTTTTCGGGACAGAGAAACACTGAAGCTTTCTTT
CSAFSGQRNTEAFF
>TRBV5-6|few|.|TRBJ1-2
TGTGCCAGCAGTGCAAGACAGGACGCCGCTAACTATGGCTACACCTTC
CASSARQDAANYGYTF
>TRBV28|once|.|TRBJ2-7
TGTGCCAGCAGTGACCCGGGACGGAACTCCTACGAGCAGTACTTC
CASSDPGRNSYEQYF
>TRBV5-1|few|.|TRBJ1-2
TGCGCCAGCAGCTTGGATGCGGCTAACTATGGCTACACCTTC
CASSLDAANYGYTF
>TRBV28|.|.|TRBJ2-2
TGTGCCAGCTGGCAAAGATTAAGCGGAACCCCCGGGGAGCTGTTTTTT
CASWQRLSGTPGELFF
>TRBV4-1|few|.|TRBJ1-2
TGCGCCAGCAGCCAAGCCCCCTCACGGCCGGTCTATGGCTACACCTTC
CASSQAPSRPVYGYTF
>TRBV7-8|many|.|TRBJ1-1
TGTGCCAGCAGCTTAGGTTCCCAGGGGAACGTGGGGAGGGCTTTCTTT
CASSLGSQGNVGRAFF
>TRBV29-1|.|.|TRBJ1-2
TGCAGCGTAAAGGGACTGAGCTATGGCTACACCTTC
CSVKGLSYGYTF
>TRBV28|.|.|TRBJ1-2
TGTGCCAGCAGTCTGGACCGGTCTATGTTTGGCTACACCTTC
CASSLDRSMFGYTF
>TRBV20-1|.|.|TRBJ1-5
TGCAGTGCTAGTAACGGGGGCAATCAGCCCCAGCATTTT
CSASNGGNQPQHF
>TRBV29-1|.|.|TRBJ2-5
TGCAGCGTTGACAGGGCGCTCGAGGCCCAGTACTTC
CSVDRALEAQYF
>TRBV6-5|once|.|TRBJ1-2
TGTGCCAGCAGTGGTGGGGGTGGCTACACCTTC
CASSGGGGYTF
>TRBV12-3/TRBV12-4|.|.|TRBJ1-2
TGTGCCAGCAGTTTATTGGCAGGGCCCTTTGGGGGCTACACCTTC
CASSLLAGPFGGYTF
>TRBV12-3/TRBV12-4|many|.|TRBJ1-6
TGTGCCAGCAGCCCCAATCTATCTGGAAATTCACCCCTCCACTTT
CASSPNLSGNSPLHF
>TRBV6-6|.|.|TRBJ1-5
TGTGCCAGCAGCTGGGATCCCAGGGGCAATCAGCCCCAGCATTTT
CASSWDPRGNQPQHF
>TRBV20-1|.|TRBD1|TRBJ1-1
TGCAGTGCTAGGCAGGGGGGACCAGAAGCTTTCTTT
CSARQGGPEAFF
>TRBV12-3/TRBV12-4|few|.|TRBJ1-5
TGTGCCAGCAGTTTTCGCATCCAATTACAGGGTAGCAATCAGCCCCAGCATTTT
CASSFRIQLQGSNQPQHF
>TRBV7-2|few|.|TRBJ1-1
TGTGCCAGCAGCTTGTGGGAGAGGAACACTGAAGCTTTCTTT
CASSLWERNTEAFF
>TRBV7-9|.|.|TRBJ2-1
TGTGCCAGCAGCTGGACCTATCGGGGTGATGAGCAGTTCTTC
CASSWTYRGDEQFF
>TRBV7-2|few|.|TRBJ2-5
TGTGCCAGCAGCTTAGCGGGACCCCAAGAGACCCAGTACTTC
CASSLAGPQETQYF
>TRBV20-1|.|TRBD2|TRBJ2-5
TGCAGTGCTAGAGCTCTTAGCGGGGCGATACAAGAGACCCAGTACTTC
CSARALSGAIQETQYF
>TRBV20-1|.|.|TRBJ2-7
TGCAGTGCTAGTGTGCTGACAGGCCCCTCGGGCGAGCAGTACTTC
CSASVLTGPSGEQYF